This T cell receptor beta chain came from a study of T cells in Graves' hyperthyroidism and ophthalmopathy. RNA transcripts provided the source from which TCR beta CDR3 regions were amplified. An initial round of RT-PCR targeting the TCR CDR3 relied on the HTBI primer set. TCRdb passed the multiplex PCR reads through MiXCR, listing each CDR3 protein once. The sample yields 530,000 or so distinct CDR3 sequences, 46% seen once. Trimming took off 5 bases at V and 5 bases at J, with 9 bases between the two ends. CDR3 length: 12 residues. Germline values: CDR1 SNHLY, CDR2 FYNNEI. The receptor was derived from a woman aged 18-29 years with Graves' hyperthyroidism. This rearrangement joins TRBV2 to TRBJ2-5; D is undetermined. The sequenced sample was peripheral blood or thyroid tissue (not recorded which). This CDR3 reads CASSPQVETQYF. The CDR3 bases are TGTGCCAGCAGTCCGCAGGTTGAGACCCAGTACTTC. Variable domain in full (rest from reference TRBV2 and TRBJ2-5): EPEVTQTPSHQVTQMGQEVILRCVPISNHLYFYWYRQILGQKVEFLVSFYNNEISEKSEIFDDQFSVERPDGSNFTLKIRSTKLEDSAMYFCASSPQVETQYFGPGTRLLVL.